A single sample gave rise to the 2 T cell receptor beta chains below, sequenced in a study of blood T cell repertoires in COVID-19. Assay: immunoSEQ multiplex PCR; the TCRdb copy retains only in-frame clones and omits some. The repertoire holds some 97,000 clones, 85% to 90% seen once, with around 13% in the top ten. The specimen sequenced was peripheral blood. The receptors come from a human donor in a cohort sampled during active COVID-19.

J is TRBJ2-5 and V is TRBV6-5; no reliable D call. Germline CDR1 is MNHEY and CDR2 is SVGAGI. V gave up 0 bases and J gave up 5 bases, with 16 bases separating them. The CDR3 has 16 residues. The chain's CDR3 is CASSYSFRYARETQYF. The CDR3 nucleotides read TGTGCCAGCAGTTACTCGTTTCGGTACGCCCGGGAGACCCAGTACTTC.

The CDR3 region is CASRAVTEAFF. The CDR3, as DNA: TGTGCCAGCAGAGCGGTCACTGAAGCTTTCTTT. J is TRBJ1-1 and V is TRBV6-6; D call uncertain. The germline V gene encodes CDR1 MNHNY and CDR2 SVGAGI (reference sequence). The V end was cut by 6 bases, the J end by 4 bases, with 6 bases between. The CDR3 extends over 11 amino acids.